Presented here are 30 T cell receptor beta chains from one specimen sequenced in a study of identical twins. A single record per CDR3 protein comes from TCRdb applying MiXCR to the 5' RACE reads. The sample holds 750,000 to 950,000 distinct CDR3 sequences, 12% seen once. The data were also submitted as part of a second study, on yellow fever vaccine responses in identical twins.

Sample: PBMCs. These receptor sequences come from a woman aged 18 to 35 in good health.

The J gene is TRBJ2-4, the V gene TRBV7-2; D possibly corresponds to TRBD2 (5 bases). Germline assignment: CDR1 SGHTA and CDR2 FQGNSA. V was clipped by 2 bases and J by 1 base, with 9 bases between them. CDR3 length equals 15 residues. DNA for the CDR3: TGTGCCAGCAGCTTAACGCGGGCGGCCAAAAACATTCAGTACTTC. Translated, it gives CASSLTRAAKNIQYF.

This chain uses TRBV6-2 or TRBV6-3 with TRBJ2-5; TRBD1 agrees at 7 bases. Looked up from germline, CDR1 is MNHEY and CDR2 is SVGEGT. The CDR3 sequence is 17 residues long. The V and J ends lost 6 bases and 3 bases, in that order; junction bases with no gene match: 16. Here the CDR3 DNA reads TGTGCCAGCAGGGCGGACAGGAGCCGGGTTAACGAAGAGACCCAGTACTTC. This gives the protein CASRADRSRVNEETQYF.

The table lists this clonotype with many counts. The rearrangement uses TRBV5-1 and TRBJ2-1; D uncertain. The V gene's germline CDR1 is SGHRS and CDR2 YFSETQ. This CDR3 has 15 residues. V lost 1 base and J lost 4, with 12 bases in between. The CDR3 DNA reads TGCGCCAGCAGCTTGAGTCCAGATGGGTACAATGAGCAGTTCTTC. This sequence encodes CASSLSPDGYNEQFF.

This chain links TRBV2 with TRBJ1-5; no clear D. The germline gives CDR1 SNHLY, CDR2 FYNNEI. The CDR3 extends over 13 amino acids. Trimming left V 7 bases short and J 1 base short, with 8 bases between. The CDR3 DNA reads TGTGCCAGCATGTGGGAAAGCAATCAGCCCCAGCATTTT. This gives the protein CASMWESNQPQHF.

The chain employs TRBV20-1 and TRBJ2-3; 11 bases align to TRBD2. The CDR3 runs 14 residues. Per germline, CDR1 DFQATT and CDR2 SNEGSKA (reference sequence). Trimming removed 5 bases from V and 2 bases from J; junction bases left unmatched: 3. CDR3 amino acids: CSAASGRITDTQYF. The CDR3 bases are TGCAGTGCTGCTAGCGGGAGGATCACAGATACGCAGTATTTT.

This clonotype has more than one count but fewer than ten. This CDR3 is CASSIKQGSVNEQFF. CDR3 nucleotides: TGTGCCAGTAGTATAAAGCAGGGTTCCGTCAATGAGCAGTTCTTC. The chain has TRBV19 and TRBJ2-1; tentatively, D is TRBD1 (5 bases). The germline gives CDR1 LNHDA, CDR2 SQIVND (reference sequence). The V gene lost 2 bases and the J gene lost 6 bases, with 14 bases spanning the gap. The CDR3 length is 15 residues.

The chain links TRBV12-3 or TRBV12-4 to TRBJ2-7, with D uncertain. V was cut by 6 bases and J by 1 base, with 16 bases left in between. This CDR3 contains 15 residues. In nucleotides, the CDR3 is TGTGCCAGCAGGGCTACAACGACGGGTTCCTACGAGCAGTACTTC. It is translated as CASRATTTGSYEQYF.

The chain carries TRBV12-3 or TRBV12-4 and TRBJ1-4; tentative D call: TRBD1 (5 bases). The CDR3 is 15 residues long. Trimming removed 6 bases at V and 6 bases at J, with 17 bases between. CDR3 bases: TGTGCCAGCAGCACCGGGCTTCAAGGGGATGAAAAACTGTTTTTT. Protein: CASSTGLQGDEKLFF.

This clonotype was picked up a small number of times. V and J are TRBV24-1 and TRBJ2-1; maybe TRBD2 (6 bases). There are 15 residues in the CDR3. V dropped 3 bases and J dropped 4 bases, with 12 bases sitting between them. Germline values: CDR1 KGHDR, CDR2 SFDVKD. The CDR3 region is CATSDQTRGYNEQFF. CDR3 sequence (DNA): TGTGCCACCAGTGATCAGACTAGGGGATACAATGAGCAGTTCTTC.

Only a few counts were recorded for this clonotype. The rearrangement links TRBV12-3 or TRBV12-4 to TRBJ2-5; possible D gene TRBD2, 6 bases. Trimming removed 3 bases at V and 5 bases at J, with 16 bases between. The CDR3 is 15 residues long. DNA of the CDR3: TGTGCCAGCAGTTTCCCTGGCGGGGCCGTCGAGACCCAGTACTTC. Translating it yields CASSFPGGAVETQYF.

The chain carries TRBV6-5 and TRBJ1-6, with D unresolved. The CDR3 is 16 residues long. Trimming cost V 0 bases and J 10 bases, with 16 bases left between them. Per germline, CDR1 MNHEY and CDR2 SVGAGI. CDR3 in DNA: TGTGCCAGCAGTTACTCGAAGGCAGGAGTGCGATCACCCCTCCACTTT. Translating gives CASSYSKAGVRSPLHF.

This chain links TRBV12-3 or TRBV12-4 with TRBJ2-7; D unresolved. The V end lost 7 bases, the J end lost 2 bases, and 3 bases lay between the germline ends. This CDR3 region has 10 residues. CDR3 bases: TGTGCCAGCACCCCCTACGAGCAGTACTTC. Its translation is CASTPYEQYF.

CDR3 sequence: CASSPTGGLQGQYF. CDR3 sequence (DNA): TGTGCCAGCAGCCCTACAGGGGGCCTCCAGGGGCAGTACTTC. This chain connects TRBV12-3 or TRBV12-4 to TRBJ2-7; 9 nucleotides match TRBD1. Trimming took 6 bases from V and 9 from J; bases not matched to a gene: 12. This CDR3 spans 14 amino acids.

The chain joins TRBV28 to TRBJ2-7; 9 bases map to TRBD2. In germline, CDR1 is MDHEN, CDR2 SYDVKM. The CDR3 sequence is 16 residues long. V trimming: 5 bases; J trimming: 5 bases; junction bases outside the gene matches: 13. CDR3 DNA: TGTGCCAGCAGTGATCGGCTAGCGGGAAACTTGGACGAGCAGTACTTC. It encodes CASSDRLAGNLDEQYF.

Ten or more counts support this clonotype. The gene calls are TRBV12-3 or TRBV12-4 and TRBJ2-4; TRBD1 or TRBD2 may be the D gene (5 bases each). The ends were cut back, 0 bases at V and 7 bases at J, with 13 bases in the middle. The CDR3 consists of 15 residues. The CDR3 nucleotides are TGTGCCAGCAGTTTAGCGGAGACAGAGCGGAACATTCAGTACTTC. This translates into CASSLAETERNIQYF.

This clonotype was seen only a few times. V is TRBV3-1 and J is TRBJ2-7; the D gene is possibly TRBD1 (5 bases). The CDR3 loop spans 14 amino acids. Trimming removed 1 base from V and 2 bases from J, with 9 bases in between. From germline, CDR1 is LGHDT and CDR2 YNNKEL (reference sequence). The CDR3 sequence is CASSQGVGPYEQYF. The CDR3 bases are TGTGCCAGCAGCCAAGGGGTGGGGCCCTACGAGCAGTACTTC.

This clonotype has more than one count but fewer than ten. This may stem from a read error, because a much larger clone lies one nucleotide away. V is TRBV3-1 and J is TRBJ2-7; 9 bases align to TRBD2. Looked up from germline, CDR1 is LGHDT and CDR2 is YNNKEL (reference sequence). V lost 4 bases and J lost 0; bases outside the gene matches: 1. The CDR3 is 14 amino acids. The CDR3 here is CASSRTSDSYEQYF. The CDR3, as DNA: TGTGCCAGCAGCCGGACTAGCGACTCCTACGAGCAGTACTTC.

This clonotype was found many times. The chain uses TRBV12-3 or TRBV12-4 and TRBJ2-7; D uncertain. The CDR3 is 14 amino acids. V lost 5 bases and J 2 bases, leaving 13 bases between the germline ends. In DNA form, the CDR3 reads TGTGCCAGCAGTCGACGACACTATACCTACGAGCAGTACTTC. It encodes CASSRRHYTYEQYF.

This clonotype has only a few counts. The chain is built from TRBV4-2 and TRBJ2-2; possibly TRBD2 for D (6 bases). The CDR3 runs 17 residues. The V end was cut by 0 bases, the J end by 7 bases, with 18 bases between. Per the germline V gene, CDR1 is LGHNA and CDR2 is YNFKEQ. CDR3: CASSQDPAGLSFGELFF. The CDR3 DNA sequence: TGTGCCAGCAGCCAAGATCCGGCGGGACTGAGTTTCGGGGAGCTGTTTTTT.

The sample holds many counts of this clonotype. The genes are TRBV20-1 and TRBJ2-1; possible D gene TRBD2, 5 bases. The length of the CDR3 is 11 residues. V was pared by 6 bases and J by 11 bases, with 14 bases between. The germline V gene has CDR1 DFQATT and CDR2 SNEGSKA (reference sequence). In DNA, the CDR3 is TGCAGTGCAGTGTTACTAGGGAAGCAGTTCTTC. It translates to CSAVLLGKQFF.

This clonotype was seen at least ten times. The V call is TRBV12-3 or TRBV12-4, the J call TRBJ2-1; no definite D call. The V end lost 3 bases, the J end lost 2 bases, and 8 bases lay between the germline ends. The length of the CDR3 is 14 residues. As DNA, the CDR3 is TGTGCCAGCAGTTTGTGGGGAACCTACAATGAGCAGTTCTTC. Its translation is CASSLWGTYNEQFF.

The sample holds many counts of this clonotype. J is TRBJ2-1 and V is TRBV28; D might be TRBD1 or TRBD2, each matching 5 bases. The CDR3 length is 12 residues. Trimming pared 1 base from V and 11 bases from J, leaving 9 bases between. The germline V gene encodes CDR1 MDHEN and CDR2 SYDVKM. CDR3 DNA sequence: TGTGCCAGCAGTTTATTCCGGGGCCAGCAGTTCTTC. This translates into CASSLFRGQQFF. Full variable domain (outside the CDR3, taken from reference TRBV28 and TRBJ2-1): DVKVTQSSRYLVKRTGEKVFLECVQDMDHENMFWYRQDPGLGLRLIYFSYDVKMKEKGDIPEGYSVSREKKERFSLILESASTNQTSMYLCASSLFRGQQFFGPGTRLTVL.

This clonotype was found a few times. The CDR3: CAARQGLTLMNTGELFF. The DNA for the CDR3 is TGTGCCGCGAGACAGGGCCTTACCCTTATGAACACCGGGGAGCTGTTTTTT. This rearrangement joins TRBV2 to TRBJ2-2; 7 bases fit TRBD1. V shed 11 bases and J 1 base; nucleotides not matched to a gene: 16. The CDR3 is made up of 17 amino acids. CDR1 is SNHLY, CDR2 FYNNEI, per germline.

The chain carries TRBV27 and TRBJ2-7; 8 bases match TRBD1. The ends lost 6 bases at V and 0 bases at J; junction bases unmatched: 7. CDR3 length equals 15 residues. Per the germline V gene, CDR1 is MNHEY and CDR2 is SMNVEV (reference sequence). CDR3 coding DNA: TGTGCCAGCAGAGTCACCGGGACAGGCTCCTACGAGCAGTACTTC. Translating it yields CASRVTGTGSYEQYF.

V and J are TRBV2 and TRBJ2-3; 9 bases fit TRBD2. The length of the CDR3 is 17 residues. Germline V gene data show CDR1 as SNHLY and CDR2 as FYNNEI. V trimming: 1 base; J trimming: 2 bases; junction bases outside the gene matches: 7. CDR3 DNA: TGTGCCAGCAGTGAAGGAGCGCTAGCGGGACCCACAGATACGCAGTATTTT. It translates to CASSEGALAGPTDTQYF.

This clonotype has only a few counts. V and J are TRBV7-6 and TRBJ2-1; D possibly corresponds to TRBD2 (6 bases). This CDR3 spans 16 amino acids. V lost 5 bases to trimming and J lost 8 bases, with 22 bases between them. Germline values: CDR1 SGHVS, CDR2 FNYEAQ. The CDR3 DNA reads as TGTGCCAGCAGCCCATACAACTCGGGACTGATTCATGAGCAGTTCTTC. Translated: CASSPYNSGLIHEQFF.

This chain uses TRBV2 with TRBJ2-2; D gene uncertain. Trimming took off 2 bases at V and 0 bases at J, with 10 bases between the two ends. This CDR3 region has 16 residues. Germline loops: CDR1 SNHLY, CDR2 FYNNEI. The CDR3 nucleotides are TGTGCCAGCAGTGAACGGCAGAAAGCGAACACCGGGGAGCTGTTTTTT. It yields the protein CASSERQKANTGELFF. Filled out from reference TRBV2 and TRBJ2-2, the complete variable domain reads EPEVTQTPSHQVTQMGQEVILRCVPISNHLYFYWYRQILGQKVEFLVSFYNNEISEKSEIFDDQFSVERPDGSNFTLKIRSTKLEDSAMYFCASSERQKANTGELFFGEGSRLTVL.

This clonotype is a singleton in its sample. J is TRBJ2-5 and V is TRBV28; tentative D call: TRBD1 (6 bases). Trimming left V 6 bases short and J 13 bases short, with 15 bases between. Germline V gene sequence: CDR1 MDHEN, CDR2 SYDVKM. CDR3 length: 11 residues. The CDR3 loop is CASSVGQPSYF. Written as DNA, the CDR3 is TGTGCCAGCAGCGTCGGACAGCCCTCGTACTTC.

This clonotype was seen a handful of times. The chain employs TRBV15 and TRBJ2-1; 10 nucleotides agree with TRBD2. With 2 bases clipped from V and 6 bases from J, the junction kept 4 bases outside the gene matches. Germline CDR1 reads LNHNV; CDR2 reads YYDKDF (reference sequence). This CDR3 comprises 15 residues. The CDR3 here is CATSRLAGAGNEQFF. The DNA for the CDR3 is TGTGCCACCAGCAGACTAGCGGGAGCGGGCAATGAGCAGTTCTTC.

Worth noting for this clonotype: The junction and the germline gene differ at one end; a read error may be behind it. V usage is TRBV20-1 and J usage is TRBJ2-3; 9 bases are a match to TRBD2. CDR3 size: 16 residues. Germline lookup yields CDR1 DFQATT and CDR2 SNEGSKA (reference sequence). The CDR3 DNA reads as TGCTGTGCTCCATGGGGAATAGCGGGGGGCACAGATACGCAGTATTTT. This codes for CCAPWGIAGGTDTQYF.